The 20 T cell receptor beta chains below all came from one sample that was sequenced in a study of T cell repertoires in cytomegalovirus infection. No antigens are known for them. TCRdb recomputed calls from the reads with MiXCR, one row per CDR3 protein. There are 450,000 to 600,000 distinct CDR3 sequences in the sample; 25% to 35% occur only once, and roughly 16% lies in the top ten. The source material was cultured PBMCs, sampled from culture after CMV antigen stimulation. Every receptor here comes from a human donor in good health (CMV status not recorded). Some clones in this sample may be carry-over from other donors' samples.

This clonotype has ten or more counts. This rearrangement joins TRBV7-8 to TRBJ2-1; D not resolved. This CDR3 comprises 14 residues. Germline CDR1 and CDR2: SGHVS and FQNEAQ. V lost 0 bases, J lost 0 bases, and 3 bases lay in between. CDR3 protein: CASSLAFSYNEQFF. CDR3 coding DNA: TGTGCCAGCAGCTTAGCTTTCTCCTACAATGAGCAGTTCTTC.

The chain joins TRBV19 to TRBJ2-1, with D unresolved. Trimming removed 5 bases at V and 0 bases at J, with 8 bases between. This CDR3 is 14 amino acids long. In germline, CDR1 is LNHDA, CDR2 SQIVND (reference sequence). The chain's CDR3 is CASSHLFSYNEQFF. The CDR3 coding sequence is TGTGCCAGTAGTCACCTCTTCTCCTACAATGAGCAGTTCTTC. The full variable domain, completed using reference TRBV19 and TRBJ2-1, is DGGITQSPKYLFRKEGQNVTLSCEQNLNHDAMYWYRQDPGQGLRLIYYSQIVNDFQKGDIAEGYSVSREKKESFPLTVTSAQKNPTAFYLCASSHLFSYNEQFFGPGTRLTVL.

In its sample, this clonotype was seen a few times. The genes are TRBV7-9 and TRBJ2-2; a possible D gene is TRBD1 (7 bases). Germline V gene sequence: CDR1 SEHNR, CDR2 FQNEAQ (reference sequence). The CDR3 extends over 15 amino acids. V was pared by 5 bases and J by 6 bases, with 16 bases between. DNA for the CDR3: TGTGCCAGCAGCCCCAACGACAGGGAGGCCGGGGAGCTGTTTTTT. This translates into CASSPNDREAGELFF.

The chain has TRBV4-1 and TRBJ1-2; unclear D gene. The CDR3 totals 14 residues. Trimming took off 0 bases at V and 7 bases at J, with 12 bases between the two ends. Germline V gene lookup returns CDR1 MGHRA and CDR2 YSYEKL. The CDR3 DNA reads as TGCGCCAGCAGCCAAGAAGTAGGTGGGGTTGGCTACACCTTC. Encoded protein: CASSQEVGGVGYTF.

This clonotype was seen a handful of times. This CDR3 is CASSYRTSAVYEQYF. The CDR3 DNA sequence: TGTGCCAGCAGTTACAGGACTAGCGCCGTCTACGAGCAGTACTTC. V and J are TRBV6-5 and TRBJ2-7, with 9 bases identical to TRBD2. V lost 2 bases to trimming and J lost 3 bases; unmatched junction nucleotides: 5. The germline V gene encodes CDR1 MNHEY and CDR2 SVGAGI. This CDR3 spans 15 amino acids.

The table lists this clonotype with many counts. The CDR3 spells CASSHSGTGFANEKLFF. The CDR3, as DNA: TGTGCCAGCAGCCATTCCGGGACAGGGTTTGCTAATGAAAAACTGTTTTTT. The chain uses TRBV7-2 and TRBJ1-4, with 9 bases fitting TRBD1. Germline assignment: CDR1 SGHTA and CDR2 FQGNSA. J was trimmed by 3 bases and V by 5 bases; bases with no gene match: 10. This CDR3 is 17 amino acids long.

This clonotype was seen repeatedly, ten times or more. The genes are TRBV19 and TRBJ2-1, with 14 bases aligning to TRBD2. The germline CDR1 and CDR2 sequences are LNHDA and SQIVND (reference sequence). This CDR3 is built from 16 residues. Trimming at V came to 5 bases and at J to 4 bases, leaving 4 bases not matched to a gene. CDR3 sequence reads: CASSGGLAGAYNEQFF. Here the CDR3 DNA reads TGTGCCAGTAGTGGGGGACTAGCGGGAGCTTACAATGAGCAGTTCTTC.

This clonotype occurred a few times. V usage is TRBV19 and J usage is TRBJ1-2; no clear D gene. CDR1 is LNHDA, CDR2 SQIVND, per germline (reference sequence). The V end lost 2 bases, the J end lost 8 bases, and 12 bases lay between the germline ends. There are 13 residues in the CDR3. The DNA of the CDR3 is TGTGCCAGTAGTATAAAGACTTCCGTCGGCTACACCTTC. It yields the protein CASSIKTSVGYTF.

This clonotype was observed a handful of times. The rearrangement links TRBV20-1 to TRBJ2-3, with 9 bases lining up with TRBD2. The CDR3 extends over 12 amino acids. The trim removed 8 bases at V and 6 bases at J, leaving 6 bases unmatched. Germline V CDR1 and CDR2: DFQATT, SNEGSKA (reference sequence). As DNA, the CDR3 is TGCAGTACTACCCTAGCGGGGGATACGCAGTATTTT. Translation gives CSTTLAGDTQYF.

This clonotype turned up a few times. The V gene is TRBV19, the J gene TRBJ1-1; TRBD1 aligns across 7 bases. This CDR3 has 13 amino acids. J gave up 6 bases and V 5 bases, and 6 bases lay outside the gene matches. Germline CDR1 and CDR2: LNHDA and SQIVND (reference sequence). CDR3: CASSLQGIPEAFF. CDR3 sequence (DNA): TGTGCCAGTAGTCTACAGGGGATCCCTGAAGCTTTCTTT.

This clonotype was picked up many times. The gene calls are TRBV7-9 and TRBJ1-1; D is ambiguous. The CDR3 runs 13 residues. Trimming shortened V by 7 bases and J by 1 base, and 10 bases separated the two germline ends. The germline gives CDR1 SEHNR, CDR2 FQNEAQ (reference sequence). The CDR3 sequence: CASIGQENTEAFF. Here the CDR3 DNA reads TGTGCCAGCATCGGGCAGGAGAACACTGAAGCTTTCTTT.

The chain joins TRBV5-4 to TRBJ2-7, with D perhaps being TRBD1 or TRBD2 (5 bases each). The CDR3 runs 13 residues. Germline V CDR1 and CDR2: SGHNT, YYREEE (reference sequence). Trimming shortened V by 4 bases and J by 2 bases, and 10 bases separated the two germline ends. CDR3 in amino acids: CASSRDGAYEQYF. The CDR3 nucleotides read TGTGCCAGCAGCAGGGACGGGGCCTACGAGCAGTACTTC. Supplemented by reference TRBV5-4 and TRBJ2-7, the full variable domain reads ETGVTQSPTHLIKTRGQQVTLRCSSQSGHNTVSWYQQALGQGPQFIFQYYREEENGRGNFPPRFSGLQFPNYSSELNVNALELDDSALYLCASSRDGAYEQYFGPGTRLTVT.

This clonotype was counted ten times or more. CDR3 DNA sequence: TGCGCCAGCAGCCCTAGACTAACCGACAATGAGCAGTTCTTC. It yields the protein CASSPRLTDNEQFF. The chain combines TRBV4-1 with TRBJ2-1; a weak D match, TRBD2 (5 bases). Looked up from germline, CDR1 is MGHRA and CDR2 is YSYEKL. Trimming took 4 bases from V and 5 from J, leaving 12 bases between them. The CDR3 covers 14 residues.

This clonotype turned up a few times. The CDR3 loop is CASSRGIGAYEQYF. The CDR3 nucleotides read TGTGCCAGCAGCCGGGGAATTGGGGCCTACGAGCAGTACTTC. The V and J genes are TRBV7-3 and TRBJ2-7; TRBD2 is a possible D gene (5 bases). CDR3 size: 14 residues. The V end was cut by 5 bases, the J end by 2 bases, with 13 bases between. Germline loops: CDR1 SGHTA, CDR2 FQGTGA.

This clonotype was observed at least ten times. The chain couples TRBV6-1 to TRBJ1-5, with D perhaps matching TRBD1 (5 bases). V was pared by 4 bases and J by 0 bases, with 10 bases between. Germline-derived CDR1 and CDR2 are MNHNS and SASEGT. The CDR3 totals 15 residues. The CDR3 bases are TGTGCCAGCAGTGGGGACGGCTATAGCAATCAGCCCCAGCATTTT. Translated, it gives CASSGDGYSNQPQHF.

V usage is TRBV28 and J usage is TRBJ1-4, with D maybe TRBD1 (5 bases). The CDR3 consists of 14 residues. Trimming removed 3 bases from V and 10 bases from J, with 15 bases in between. Germline CDR1 MDHEN, CDR2 SYDVKM. Here the CDR3 reads CASSLGHGGGKLFF. Here the CDR3 DNA reads TGTGCCAGCAGTTTGGGGCACGGGGGTGGAAAACTGTTTTTT.

This clonotype turned up a few times. The J gene is TRBJ1-1, the V gene TRBV5-1; D is uncertain. Trimming removed 1 base from V and 12 bases from J, with 16 bases in between. Germline values: CDR1 SGHRS, CDR2 YFSETQ. The CDR3 is 13 amino acids. The CDR3 coding sequence is TGCGCCAGCAGCTTGTCCGAGACGATGATGCCTTTCTTT. Translation: CASSLSETMMPFF. Based on the CDR3 plus reference TRBV5-1 and TRBJ1-1, the full variable domain is KAGVTQTPRYLIKTRGQQVTLSCSPISGHRSVSWYQQTPGQGLQFLFEYFSETQRNKGNFPGRFSGRQFSNSRSEMNVSTLELGDSALYLCASSLSETMMPFFGQGTRLTVV.

Only a few counts were recorded for this clonotype. The gene calls are TRBV5-4 and TRBJ2-5; tentative D call: TRBD1 (5 bases). Germline V gene lookup returns CDR1 SGHNT and CDR2 YYREEE (reference sequence). The CDR3 is 15 amino acids. Trimming cost V 3 bases and J 0 bases, with 12 bases left between them. In DNA form, the CDR3 reads TGTGCCAGCAGCTCAGGGTCTCCCTACCAAGAGACCCAGTACTTC. This translates into CASSSGSPYQETQYF.

This chain joins TRBV4-1 and TRBJ1-2; D is undetermined. CDR3 size: 16 residues. V was trimmed by 0 bases and J by 7 bases, leaving 18 bases between them. Germline V gene lookup returns CDR1 MGHRA and CDR2 YSYEKL. The CDR3 is CASSQDPNRDQTGYTF. The CDR3 nucleotides are TGCGCCAGCAGCCAAGATCCGAACAGAGATCAGACTGGCTACACCTTC.

This clonotype was detected ten times or more. V is TRBV7-2 and J is TRBJ2-2, with 12 bases identical to TRBD2. With 4 bases clipped from V and 5 bases from J, the junction kept 8 bases outside the gene matches. The CDR3 extends over 17 amino acids. CDR1 and CDR2 (germline): SGHTA, FQGNSA. The CDR3 coding sequence is TGTGCCAGCAGCTCGGCGACTAGCGGGAGACGGACCGGGGAGCTGTTTTTT. This gives the protein CASSSATSGRRTGELFF.